These 25 T cell receptor beta chains were all obtained from the same sample, sequenced in a study of blood T cell repertoires in COVID-19. Sequenced by immunoSEQ multiplex PCR; TCRdb stores in-frame clones only, minus some. The data show approximately 470,000 clones, 87% seen once. The sequencing input was PBMCs or T cells enriched from blood (not recorded which). These receptors were collected from a woman aged 18-29 years who had recovered from COVID-19.

V and J are TRBV11-2 and TRBJ2-1, with 9 bases that match TRBD2. The V segment lost 2 bases and the J segment 5 bases; nucleotides outside the gene matches: 4. The germline V gene encodes CDR1 SGHAT and CDR2 FQNNGV. This CDR3 region has 15 residues. The CDR3 protein is CASSLRTSDHNEQFF. DNA for the CDR3: TGTGCCAGCAGCTTAAGGACTAGCGATCACAATGAGCAGTTCTTC.

This chain links TRBV23-1 with TRBJ1-5; D call uncertain. TRBV23-1 is classed as an ORF, of uncertain function. V was pared by 9 bases and J by 3 bases, with 6 bases between. There are 11 residues in the CDR3. In DNA, the CDR3 is TGCGCCAGGGCAGTCAATCAGCCCCAGCATTTT. It is translated as CARAVNQPQHF.

V is TRBV29-1 and J is TRBJ1-1; D is unresolved. Germline CDR1 and CDR2: SQVTM and ANQGSEA. V was clipped by 4 bases and J by 0 bases, with 18 bases between them. The CDR3 sequence is 16 residues long. The CDR3 DNA sequence: TGCAGCGTTGTATTCCGGGATCAAGCTATGAACACTGAAGCTTTCTTT. This gives the protein CSVVFRDQAMNTEAFF.

This rearrangement joins TRBV2 to TRBJ2-3; TRBD2 aligns across 7 bases. Germline V CDR1 and CDR2: SNHLY, FYNNEI. This CDR3 comprises 14 residues. Losses at the gene ends were 6 bases for V and 0 bases for J; bases not matched to a gene: 3. The CDR3 spells CASRRSGSTDTQYF. The CDR3 region has the DNA TGTGCCAGCAGACGTAGCGGGAGCACAGATACGCAGTATTTT.

The V gene is TRBV28, the J gene TRBJ2-1; D might be TRBD2 (6 bases). Per the germline V gene, CDR1 is MDHEN and CDR2 is SYDVKM. With 1 base removed from V and 6 bases from J, the gap between germline ends came to 13 bases. The CDR3 runs to 15 residues. The CDR3 DNA reads as TGTGCCAGCAGTTTATCCCCAGGGAGGTCCAATGAGCAGTTCTTC. The encoded protein is CASSLSPGRSNEQFF.

The chain employs TRBV3-1 (or the pseudogene TRBV3-2) and TRBJ2-5; no clear D. Looked up from germline, CDR1 is LGHDT and CDR2 is YNNKEL (reference sequence). This CDR3 spans 13 amino acids. With 5 bases removed from V and 5 bases from J, the gap between germline ends came to 12 bases. Written as DNA, the CDR3 is TGTGCCAGCAGCTTTTCTTTCTCTGAGACCCAGTACTTC. Amino acids: CASSFSFSETQYF.

This clone was seen more than once but under ten times. The V and J genes are TRBV6-1 and TRBJ2-1, with D tentatively TRBD2 (7 bases). Per germline, CDR1 MNHNS and CDR2 SASEGT. The CDR3 sequence is 15 residues long. Trimming took 2 bases from V and 6 from J, leaving 14 bases between them. The CDR3 protein is CASSERWGGANEQFF. CDR3 nucleotide sequence: TGTGCCAGCAGTGAAAGATGGGGGGGGGCCAATGAGCAGTTCTTC.

This chain joins TRBV25-1 and TRBJ1-4; 7 nucleotides match TRBD1. Trimming at V came to 6 bases and at J to 8 bases, leaving 6 bases not matched to a gene. Germline CDR1 and CDR2: MGHDK and SYGVNS. There are 13 residues in the CDR3. CDR3 sequence reads: CASRDRVEEKLFF. CDR3 sequence (DNA): TGTGCCAGCAGAGACAGGGTTGAAGAAAAACTGTTTTTT.

The CDR3 region is CASSFSQGRDTEAFF. The CDR3 coding sequence is TGTGCCAGCAGCTTTTCACAGGGAAGGGACACTGAAGCTTTCTTT. This chain uses TRBV7-8 with TRBJ1-1; D may be TRBD1 (6 bases). The germline CDR1 and CDR2 sequences are SGHVS and FQNEAQ. Trimming took 3 bases from V and 3 from J, leaving 14 bases between them. The CDR3 is 15 amino acids.

The chain employs TRBV5-1 and TRBJ2-7, with TRBD2 as a possible D gene (5 bases). V lost 1 base to trimming and J lost 1 base, with 21 bases between them. CDR3 length equals 18 residues. CDR1 is SGHRS, CDR2 YFSETQ, per germline. The CDR3 nucleotides read TGCGCCAGCAGCTTGCAACCCCCAGTGGGCGGGTCGTCCTACGAGCAGTACTTC. The encoded protein is CASSLQPPVGGSSYEQYF.

A single count supports this clone. The genes are TRBV13 and TRBJ2-3; 8 bases fit TRBD1. Germline V gene lookup returns CDR1 PRHDT and CDR2 FYEKMQ (reference sequence). The CDR3 is 16 residues long. J was trimmed by 4 bases and V by 1 base; bases with no gene match: 7. CDR3 sequence reads: CASSLDAGGNADTQYF. CDR3 DNA sequence: TGTGCCAGCAGCTTAGATGCAGGGGGCAATGCAGATACGCAGTATTTT. The variable domain in full, with the rest retrieved from reference TRBV13 and TRBJ2-3, is AAGVIQSPRHLIKEKRETATLKCYPIPRHDTVYWYQQGPGQDPQFLISFYEKMQSDKGSIPDRFSAQQFSDYHSELNMSSLELGDSALYFCASSLDAGGNADTQYFGPGTRLTVL.

The J gene is TRBJ2-1, the V gene TRBV30; a possible D gene is TRBD2 (6 bases). Trimming pared 0 bases from V and 3 bases from J, leaving 18 bases between. From germline, CDR1 is GTSNPN and CDR2 SVGIG (reference sequence). The CDR3 has 17 residues. The CDR3 is CAWSVSRGGGDYNEQFF. CDR3 bases: TGTGCCTGGAGTGTATCCCGGGGAGGCGGCGACTACAATGAGCAGTTCTTC. Full variable domain (rest looked up from reference TRBV30 and TRBJ2-1): SQTIHQWPATLVQPVGSPLSLECTVEGTSNPNLYWYRQAAGRGLQLLFYSVGIGQISSEVPQNLSASRPQDRQFILSSKKLLLSDSGFYLCAWSVSRGGGDYNEQFFGPGTRLTVL.

This sequence joins TRBV30 and TRBJ2-7, with TRBD1 matching 7 bases. Germline assignment: CDR1 GTSNPN and CDR2 SVGIG (reference sequence). The V and J ends lost 3 bases and 3 bases, in that order; junction bases with no gene match: 8. This CDR3 has 14 residues. The CDR3 nucleotides are TGTGCCTGGAGCCTGGGACAGTTCTACTACGAGCAGTACTTC. Translation gives CAWSLGQFYYEQYF.

This clone occurred once. The chain recombines TRBV19 with TRBJ2-6, with 12 bases that match TRBD1. Trimming at V came to 5 bases and at J to 3 bases, leaving 8 bases not matched to a gene. The CDR3 is 18 amino acids. CDR1 is LNHDA and CDR2 is SQIVND in the germline V gene (reference sequence). The CDR3, as DNA: TGTGCCAGTAGTCGGCCCGGGACAGGGGGCTATGGGGCCAACGTCCTGACTTTC. The encoded protein is CASSRPGTGGYGANVLTF.

CDR3 in amino acids: CASSLAGLSGNTIYF. As DNA, the CDR3 is TGTGCCAGCAGCTTGGCAGGCCTCTCTGGAAACACCATATATTTT. The chain carries TRBV5-4 and TRBJ1-3; D remains unclear. The CDR3 contains 15 residues. The V and J ends lost 0 bases and 0 bases respectively, with 7 bases between them. Germline V gene data show CDR1 as SGHNT and CDR2 as YYREEE (reference sequence).

The chain is built from TRBV6-5 and TRBJ2-1; tentatively, D is TRBD1 (5 bases). The CDR3 totals 15 residues. V was pared by 2 bases and J by 6 bases, with 14 bases between. In germline, CDR1 is MNHEY, CDR2 SVGAGI. CDR3 amino acids: CASSYSQGVINEQFF. The CDR3 DNA is TGTGCCAGCAGTTACAGCCAGGGTGTCATCAATGAGCAGTTCTTC.

The chain couples TRBV3-1 (or the pseudogene TRBV3-2) to TRBJ2-5; TRBD1 aligns across 9 bases. The junction had 7 bases not matched to a gene; V was cut back by 0 bases and J by 5 bases. CDR1 and CDR2 from the germline V gene are LGHDT and YNNKEL (reference sequence). The CDR3 runs 16 residues. The DNA of the CDR3 is TGTGCCAGCAGCCAAGACGCGACAGGGGGGACGGAGACCCAGTACTTC. Encoded protein: CASSQDATGGTETQYF.

This chain links TRBV3-1 (or the pseudogene TRBV3-2) with TRBJ2-3; 7 bases align to TRBD1. Trimming cost V 3 bases and J 3 bases; bases outside gene matches: 6. The germline V gene encodes CDR1 LGHDT and CDR2 YNNKEL (reference sequence). The length of the CDR3 is 15 residues. The CDR3 loop is CASSQRDRETDTQYF. For the CDR3, the DNA is TGTGCCAGCAGCCAGCGCGACAGGGAGACAGATACGCAGTATTTT.

The rearrangement joins TRBV3-1 (or the pseudogene TRBV3-2) to TRBJ2-7, with D possibly TRBD2 on 5 matching bases. Germline values: CDR1 LGHDT, CDR2 YNNKEL (reference sequence). Trimming shortened V by 1 base and J by 5 bases, and 9 bases separated the two germline ends. CDR3 length: 13 amino acids. Here the CDR3 DNA reads TGTGCCAGCAGCCAAGTACTAGAAGACGAGCAGTACTTC. This translates into CASSQVLEDEQYF.

This clone was seen a handful of times. J is TRBJ1-2 and V is TRBV2; D uncertain. The CDR3 covers 14 residues. CDR1 and CDR2 from the germline V gene are SNHLY and FYNNEI. V was trimmed by 3 bases and J by 5 bases, leaving 13 bases between them. The CDR3 sequence: CASSDARTEYGYTF. CDR3 DNA: TGTGCCAGCAGTGACGCCAGGACTGAATATGGCTACACCTTC.

This chain uses TRBV27 with TRBJ2-5; 11 bases line up with TRBD1. Germline V gene lookup returns CDR1 MNHEY and CDR2 SMNVEV (reference sequence). The junction had 1 base not matched to a gene; V was cut back by 5 bases and J by 5 bases. This CDR3 contains 13 residues. In DNA, the CDR3 is TGTGCCAGCAGTAGGGACAGGGGGGAGACCCAGTACTTC. This translates into CASSRDRGETQYF.

The chain recombines TRBV12-3 or TRBV12-4 with TRBJ1-5; no firm D call. Trimming pared 5 bases from V and 5 bases from J, leaving 7 bases between. This CDR3 comprises 12 residues. CDR3 region: CASSPSYQPQHF. The CDR3 DNA reads TGTGCCAGCAGTCCATCATATCAGCCCCAGCATTTT.

The CDR3 bases are TGTGCCAGCAGCTTATTCTCGGCGGGGAACTATGGCTACACCTTC. It codes for CASSLFSAGNYGYTF. This chain uses TRBV7-6 with TRBJ1-2; no clear D gene. The germline CDR1 and CDR2 sequences are SGHVS and FNYEAQ. V was shortened by 2 bases and J by 2 bases, with 12 bases between the two germline ends. This CDR3 is built from 15 residues.

The J gene is TRBJ2-7, the V gene TRBV2, with D hard to call. Deletions cut 5 bases from V and 2 bases from J, with 10 bases between. Germline assignment: CDR1 SNHLY and CDR2 FYNNEI. The CDR3 is 13 amino acids. CDR3 in amino acids: CASSLGATYEQYF. Written as DNA, the CDR3 is TGTGCCAGCAGTCTAGGAGCCACCTACGAGCAGTACTTC. Combining the CDR3 with reference TRBV2 and TRBJ2-7 gives the whole variable domain EPEVTQTPSHQVTQMGQEVILRCVPISNHLYFYWYRQILGQKVEFLVSFYNNEISEKSEIFDDQFSVERPDGSNFTLKIRSTKLEDSAMYFCASSLGATYEQYFGPGTRLTVT.

The chain uses TRBV30 and TRBJ1-1, with D tentatively TRBD1 (5 bases). This CDR3 contains 13 residues. V dropped 0 bases and J dropped 7 bases, with 12 bases sitting between them. The germline V gene has CDR1 GTSNPN and CDR2 SVGIG (reference sequence). The CDR3 protein is CAWSVSVGGEAFF. CDR3 sequence (DNA): TGTGCCTGGAGTGTAAGCGTGGGGGGTGAAGCTTTCTTT.